Sequencing of this TCR beta chain was carried out in a study of T cell changes during pregnancy in multiple sclerosis. Data came from immunoSEQ multiplex PCR; TCRdb stores just in-frame clones and leaves some out. The table shows about 110,000 clones, with 85% to 95% occurring only once. The sequencing here drew on peripheral blood, taken after pregnancy. The receptor's source is a female donor with multiple sclerosis, enrolled in a pregnancy study.

CDR3 sequence (DNA): TGTGCCAGCAGCGTAGATGCGGGGCGGGGGGGCGGTGAGCAGTTCTTC. Encoded protein: CASSVDAGRGGGEQFF. The chain carries TRBV9 and TRBJ2-1, with 9 bases fitting TRBD2. This CDR3 has 16 residues. Trimming at V came to 0 bases and at J to 9 bases, leaving 10 bases not matched to a gene. Germline V gives CDR1 SGDLS, CDR2 YYNGEE.